The rows below give T cell receptor beta chains drawn from one sample of a study of vaccination effects on CD4 cells after COVID-19. No antigen has been identified for these receptors. Data came from immunoSEQ multiplex PCR; TCRdb stores just in-frame clones and leaves some out. Among nearly 50,000 clones listed, around 70% were seen once. Sequencing used CD4+ T cells from PBMCs cultured without peptide, obtained after COVID-19 vaccination. Receptor source: a human donor who had a prior SARS-CoV-2 infection. Each CDR3 is given with its conserved first and last residue. The D gene is left open where the match is weak. Clone size is stated in some rows and not others, as once, few, many or a class when expanded.

- | TRBJ1-2 | once | TRBV7-2 | TGTGCCAGCAGCTCCCGCCCCGGTGATAACTATGGCTACACCTTC | CASSSRPGDNYGYTF
- | TRBJ2-3 | few | TRBV14 | TGTGCCAGCAGCCTGTACCTTAATGCGCAGTATTTT | CASSLYLNAQYF
- | TRBJ2-3 | - | TRBV7-3 | TGTGCCAGCAGCCCCCGTCTCGGGACTGAAGATACGCAGTATTTT | CASSPRLGTEDTQYF
TRBD2 | TRBJ2-1 | - | TRBV6-5 | TGTGCCAGCAGTCGACCGGGACTAGCGGGGGAAGGGCAGTTCTTC | CASSRPGLAGEGQFF
TRBD2 | TRBJ2-3 | - | TRBV12-5 | TGTGCTAGTGGCTTAGCGGGGGGTCTCACAGATACGCAGTATTTT | CASGLAGGLTDTQYF
TRBD1 | TRBJ1-1 | - | TRBV4-2 | TGTGCCAGCAGCCGAGGACAGGGGGGCATGAACACTGAAGCTTTCTTT | CASSRGQGGMNTEAFF
- | TRBJ2-1 | few | TRBV7-3 | TGTGCCAGCAGCTTACAGGGCTCCTACAATGAGCAGTTCTTC | CASSLQGSYNEQFF
- | TRBJ2-2 | - | TRBV5-1 | TGCGCCAGCAGCTTGTATGGGCCGGGGACCGGGGAGCTGTTTTTT | CASSLYGPGTGELFF
- | TRBJ2-5 | - | TRBV7-2 | TGTGCCAGCAGCTTCCGGGGTCCGGAGACCCAGTACTTC | CASSFRGPETQYF
- | TRBJ2-7 | - | TRBV3-1/TRBV3-2 | TGTGCCAGCAGCCAGTTACAGGGCTACGAGCAGTACTTC | CASSQLQGYEQYF
- | TRBJ2-5 | - | TRBV11-3 | TGTGCCAGCAGCCTTGGGACCCGCTGGGAGACCCAGTACTTC | CASSLGTRWETQYF
- | TRBJ1-1 | - | TRBV9 | TGTGCCAGCAGCTCCGGATGGGTGGACACTGAAGCTTTCTTT | CASSSGWVDTEAFF
- | TRBJ2-5 | few | TRBV15 | TGTGCCACCAGCAGAGTAGGAGAAGAGACCCAGTACTTC | CATSRVGEETQYF
- | TRBJ1-1 | few | TRBV19 | TGTGCCAGTAGTGCCGCGCGGACGCCTAACACTGAAGCTTTCTTT | CASSAARTPNTEAFF
- | TRBJ2-5 | - | TRBV5-4 | TGTGCCAGCAGCTTGCGCCGAGCGGTTGCAGAGACCCAGTACTTC | CASSLRRAVAETQYF
- | TRBJ2-5 | - | TRBV2 | TGTGCCAGCAGGCTCCCTGCGGGACCTCAAGAGACCCAGTACTTC | CASRLPAGPQETQYF
- | TRBJ1-1 | few | TRBV3-1/TRBV3-2 | TGTGCCAGCAGCCAAGAATTAGGGAGGAGAGCTTTCTTT | CASSQELGRRAFF
- | TRBJ2-7 | once | TRBV4-3 | TGCGCCAGCAGCCAGTTAGTATGGGGTGGCGACGAGCAGTACTTC | CASSQLVWGGDEQYF
TRBD1 | TRBJ1-2 | - | TRBV7-2 | TGTGCCAGCAGCTTGTTAGGGACAGTTGACTATGGCTACACCTTC | CASSLLGTVDYGYTF
- | TRBJ2-7 | - | TRBV7-2 | TGTGCCAGCAGCTACTCCGGGACTCAGGCGAGAGAGCAGTACTTC | CASSYSGTQAREQYF
- | TRBJ2-7 | - | TRBV2 | TGTGCCAGCAGTGACAGAGTCTACGAGCAGTACTTC | CASSDRVYEQYF
- | TRBJ2-5 | - | TRBV4-3 | TGCGCCAGCAGCCAAGATTTCGGAGAGACCCAGTACTTC | CASSQDFGETQYF
- | TRBJ1-1 | - | TRBV5-1 | TGCGCCAGCAGCTTGGAAGGGGCCAACCCCGAGGCTTTCTTT | CASSLEGANPEAFF
- | TRBJ1-3 | - | TRBV7-2 | TGTGCCAGCAGCCCGGGGACGGCACACACCATATATTTT | CASSPGTAHTIYF
TRBD1 | TRBJ1-1 | few | TRBV30 | TGTGCCTGGAGTTCATACAGGGGGCGGACTGAAGCTTTCTTT | CAWSSYRGRTEAFF
- | TRBJ1-3 | - | TRBV15 | TGTGCCACCAGCAGGGGCTATCAGGGGACGGCTGGAAACACCATATATTTT | CATSRGYQGTAGNTIYF
- | TRBJ2-4 | - | TRBV13 | TGTGCCAGCAGTAGGGACATTCAGTACTTC | CASSRDIQYF
- | TRBJ2-5 | - | TRBV5-1 | TGCGCCAGCAGCTTGGAAGGGACTGAAGAGACCCAGTACTTC | CASSLEGTEETQYF
- | TRBJ2-7 | once | TRBV10-3 | TGTGCCATCAGTGACAGGTCCTACGAGCAGTACTTC | CAISDRSYEQYF
TRBD2 | TRBJ2-1 | - | TRBV7-2 | TGTGCCAGCAGCTTAGTTAGCGGGAGCTCCTACAATGAGCAGTTCTTC | CASSLVSGSSYNEQFF
TRBD2 | TRBJ2-3 | few | TRBV4-1 | TGCGCCAGCAGCGGGAGGGTCCCTGTGGATACGCAGTATTTT | CASSGRVPVDTQYF